This note documents a single T cell receptor (beta chain) sequence. Its antigen has not been determined. Base qualities are not at hand, and no much larger clone is one base apart. This entry comes from a study of shared clonotypes between healthy human individuals (dated by TCRdb to about 2020). Looking at the study overall: The cohort included three men and two women between 18 and 49 years of age. For each donor, three plates each were used for CD4 naive and CD4 memory, two plates were used for CD8 naive, and one plate was used for CD8 memory. Blood TCR repertoires of about 5 healthy adults were deeply sequenced to estimate repertoire size and the extent of clonotype sharing between individuals. Libraries were prepared and TCR repertoires were sequenced by different laboratories using diverse techniques, in order to increase sequencing depth and limit assay-specific biases. Leukapheresis yielded between about 0.9 and 10 billion PBMCs per donor.

TCR CDR3 regions were amplified from genomic DNA by multiplex PCR using the deep immunoSEQ assay. Genomic DNA extracted from each cell subset was distributed evenly over all wells of several immunoSEQ 96-well plates, and each plate served as one replicate. For sorted subsets, around 0.2 ug of genomic DNA, equivalent to about 30,000 T cell genomes, went into each replicate PCR. The purified libraries were quantified using a Qubit 3.0 fluorometer, sized with a Bioanalyzer 2100, and then quantified again using the KAPA Library Quantification kit. Each immunoSEQ 96-well plate was sequenced on its own single-read 150-cycle Illumina NextSeq 550 flow cell. On the authors' methods: The immunoSEQ output contained only junctional sequences without quality scores, so filtering could not match that applied to full-length reads. To assign V/J genes and CDR3, sequences were annotated against IMGT germline references using PyIR, a Python wrapper for IgBLAST v1.9. Reads with weak V/J assignments (E-value above 1e-6), missing CDR3, stop codons, out-of-frame junctions, or ambiguous translated residues were removed. V3J clonotypes were defined as sequences sharing the same inferred V gene, J gene, and CDR3 amino acid sequence. Percentage overlap between repertoires was calculated by dividing the number of shared unique clonotypes by the size of the smaller repertoire. RTK rarefaction, the Chao1 estimator, and Recon v2.1 estimates of unobserved clonotypes were used to assess repertoire richness. Generation probabilities for all TCRbeta clonotypes obtained by the gDNA method from a handful of donors were computed using OLGA. In its TCRdb copy, this immuneACCESS table keeps in-frame sequences only and misses some clones. Where compared with another copy, unresolved V genes explain less than half of these, and the others have no known cause. V, J and clone size are those of that table, while D and trimming were read from the DNA. The sample table holds about 2.4 million clones, of which approximately 94% were seen once. The ten largest clones take up roughly 0.39% of the sample.

Donors were healthy HIV-negative adults with no recently reported acute infections or vaccinations. All donors were Caucasian adults living in Nashville, Tennessee, USA. CD4+ T cells were enriched through magnetic negative selection, after which naive cells were positively selected on CD45RA and the remaining negative fraction served as the memory subset. After blood collection by leukapheresis, PBMCs were isolated using Ficoll-Histopaque density gradient centrifugation and then cryopreserved in the vapor phase of liquid nitrogen. Analytical flow cytometry was used to check the purity and quantity of every magnetically sorted T cell population. Genomic DNA was isolated from every sorted fraction and measured by UV absorbance on a Nanodrop 2000c. CDR1 is given as MNHNS and CDR2 as SASEGT, both from the germline V gene. The junction shows trimming of 3 bases on V and 4 bases on J, plus 9 bases between the germline ends. Including the terminal cysteine and phenylalanine, the CDR3 comprises 14 residues. Only the CDR3 DNA stays, 42 bases, in frame from base 1.

Overall results and qualifications from the work: Compared with non-shared clonotypes, clonotypes shared by all four sorted-subset donors had higher generation probabilities. Pairwise subsampling led to the expectation that sequencing depth would affect the degree of clonotype sharing among donors. Incomplete sequencing was indicated by rarefaction of sorted-subset datasets, despite the large sequencing depth. Because the study included only a small number of donors, the genetic and exposure-history diversity represented was limited. Sharing across four donors was observed for about 5% of naive CD4, less than 4% of naive CD8, 2% to 2.5% of memory CD4, and roughly 0.4% of memory CD8 clonotypes. Naive subsets generally had larger estimated clonotype richness than memory subsets did. Only blood was sampled, and tissue TCR repertoires likely differ from those in blood.

This clonotype originated in a man aged 18-30 years in good health. Some clones in this sample may be carry-over from other donors' samples. Source material: naive CD4+ T cells from PBMCs. Per the publication, the cell subset or site label means: CD45RA+ positively selected. Here the chain combines TRBV6-1 and TRBJ2-2; TRBD1 is a weak D gene call, 6 bases matching. This receptor has the CDR3 CASSEYRATGELFF. The nucleotide sequence reads as follows: TGTGCCAGCAGTGAGTACAGGGCCACCGGGGAGCTGTTTTTT.